One sample yielded the 5 T cell receptor beta chains listed below, sequenced in a study of molecular identifiers for immune sequencing clone quantification. One entry per CDR3 protein, called by TCRdb with MiXCR from the PCR reads. The sample carries under 800,000 distinct CDR3 sequences, roughly 27% recorded once. The specimen was naive CD8+ T cells from blood, with Jurkat cell RNA spiked in. Subset described: FACS-sorted CD8+CD4-CCR7+CD45RA+ naive T cells. Receptor source: a human donor in good health. Some libraries in this study had Jurkat cell RNA spiked in.

This clonotype was counted at least ten times. V gene TRBV4-2 combines with J gene TRBJ2-5; maybe TRBD2 (6 bases). Trimming removed 1 base from V and 4 bases from J, with 13 bases in between. The germline gives CDR1 LGHNA, CDR2 YNFKEQ. This CDR3 region has 15 residues. CDR3 DNA sequence: TGTGCCAGCAGCCAAGTGATGGGAGGAGGAGAGACCCAGTACTTC. Encoded protein: CASSQVMGGGETQYF.

Only a few counts were recorded for this clonotype. A read error may be the cause here, since a much bigger clone is one base away. The V call is TRBV7-6, the J call TRBJ2-4, with a possible D match to TRBD2 (7 bases). V lost 5 bases and J lost 13, with 15 bases in between. Germline V lookup: CDR1 SGHVS, CDR2 FNYEAQ. The CDR3 consists of 12 residues. The CDR3 nucleotides read TGTGCCAGCAGCGATACAAGGGGGGGGCAGTACTTC. Its protein product is CASSDTRGGQYF.

This clonotype came up a few times. The chain carries TRBV27 and TRBJ2-5; 8 bases are shared with TRBD1. This CDR3 spans 14 amino acids. The germline gives CDR1 MNHEY, CDR2 SMNVEV (reference sequence). J lost 4 bases, V lost 4 bases, and 5 bases had no gene match. Written as DNA, the CDR3 is TGTGCCAGCAGTTCTTCAGGGGGCGCAGAGACCCAGTACTTC. This sequence encodes CASSSSGGAETQYF.

In this sample, this clonotype turned up many times. This chain joins TRBV7-9 and TRBJ1-1; 9 bases are shared with TRBD1. This CDR3 contains 14 residues. Trimming removed 6 bases from V and 5 bases from J; junction bases left unmatched: 7. The germline CDR1 and CDR2 sequences are SEHNR and FQNEAQ (reference sequence). The CDR3 loop is CASRSDRGETEAFF. CDR3 nucleotide sequence: TGTGCCAGCAGATCCGACAGGGGGGAAACTGAAGCTTTCTTT.

In its sample, this clonotype was seen many times. This chain links TRBV20-1 with TRBJ2-7; the match to TRBD2 covers 13 bases. The germline V gene encodes CDR1 DFQATT and CDR2 SNEGSKA (reference sequence). Germline trimming cut 4 bases from V and 3 bases from J; bases unmatched to any gene: 15. The CDR3 contains 18 residues. Here the CDR3 reads CSAIIPELAGGTSYEQYF. The CDR3 nucleotides are TGCAGTGCTATTATCCCGGAACTAGCGGGAGGGACAAGCTACGAGCAGTACTTC.